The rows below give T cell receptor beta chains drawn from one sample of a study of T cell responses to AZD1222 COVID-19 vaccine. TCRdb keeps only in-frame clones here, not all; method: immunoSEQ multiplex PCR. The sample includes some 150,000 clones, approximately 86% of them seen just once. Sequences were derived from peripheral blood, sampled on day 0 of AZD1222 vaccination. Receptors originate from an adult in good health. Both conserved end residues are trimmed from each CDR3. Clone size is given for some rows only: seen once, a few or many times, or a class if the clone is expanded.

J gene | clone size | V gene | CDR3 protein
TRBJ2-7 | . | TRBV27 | ASSLKLGLAASYEQY
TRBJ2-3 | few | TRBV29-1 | SVYPGVAGADTQY
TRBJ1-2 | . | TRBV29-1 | SVREGGNYGYT
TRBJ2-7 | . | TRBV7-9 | ASSLEDWYEQY
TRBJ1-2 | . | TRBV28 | ASSPTAFYGYT
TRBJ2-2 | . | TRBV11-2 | ASSERGWRGLGGELF
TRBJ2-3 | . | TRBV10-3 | AISVADTQY
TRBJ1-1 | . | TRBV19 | ASSNKGNTEAF
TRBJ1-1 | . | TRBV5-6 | ASSKPPRNTEAF
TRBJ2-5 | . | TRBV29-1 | SVGVSRQRVQETQY
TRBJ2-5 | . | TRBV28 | ASSLQDARTKTQY
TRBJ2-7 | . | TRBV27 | ASSLGGAYDPYEQY
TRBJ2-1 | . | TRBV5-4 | ASSLQGPYNEQF
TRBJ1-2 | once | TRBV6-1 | ASSDRAGSYT
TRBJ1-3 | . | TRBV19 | ASSMVLLSGNTIY
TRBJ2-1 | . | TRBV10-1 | ASSPTSGKYNEQF
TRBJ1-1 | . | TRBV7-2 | ASSGGGEAF
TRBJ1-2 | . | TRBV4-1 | ASRSLLGTGHRGYT
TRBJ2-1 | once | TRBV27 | ASTDGGLAYNEQF
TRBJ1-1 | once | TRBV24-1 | ATSEGDRINTEAF
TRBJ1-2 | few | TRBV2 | ASTNLGRQAYGYT
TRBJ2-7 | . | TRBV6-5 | ASSQGSHEQY
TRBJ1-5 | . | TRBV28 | ASLGLGNQPQH
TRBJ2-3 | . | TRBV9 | ASSVGALPTDTQY
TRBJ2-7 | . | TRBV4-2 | ASSQSVDPLGGKYEEQY
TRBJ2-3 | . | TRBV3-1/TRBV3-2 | ASSRTPAGTQY
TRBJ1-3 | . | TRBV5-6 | ASSLGFSGNTIY
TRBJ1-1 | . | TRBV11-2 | ASSLVMLGDTEAF
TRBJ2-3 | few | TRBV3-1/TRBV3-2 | ASSQDQGETSGRASITDTQY
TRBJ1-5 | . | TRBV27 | ASSFTPPLGQPQH
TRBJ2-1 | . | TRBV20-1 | SASTTGASGYNEQF
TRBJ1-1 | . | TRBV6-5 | ASTRDVNTEAF
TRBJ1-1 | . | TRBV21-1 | ASRRDKHDTEAF
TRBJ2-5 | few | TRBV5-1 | ASSLSWREVMETQY
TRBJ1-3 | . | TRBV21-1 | ASSSTRNGNTIY
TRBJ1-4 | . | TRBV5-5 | ASSPQGVANEKLF
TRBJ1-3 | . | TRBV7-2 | ASSSTGASGNTIY
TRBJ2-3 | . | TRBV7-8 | ASSLAVETQY
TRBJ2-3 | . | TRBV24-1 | ATSDYEGSTDTQY
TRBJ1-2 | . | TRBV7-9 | ASQRVVGYT
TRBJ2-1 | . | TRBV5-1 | ASSPGTGYTEQF
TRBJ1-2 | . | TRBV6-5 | ASSYLDSYT
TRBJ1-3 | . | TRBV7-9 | ASSPGLSGNTIY